The entry that follows covers one T cell receptor (beta chain) sequence. What it recognizes is unknown. This record belongs to a study of spatial heterogeneity in lung cancer. Notes on the study in general: Ubiquitous expanded tumor TCRs were seen in blood more at resection than at follow-up.

Unique molecular identifiers, one per molecule, were present on every TCR cDNA molecule. TCRdb redid the calling of the 5' RACE reads with MiXCR, one entry per CDR3 protein. The table lists several thousand distinct CDR3 sequences, approximately 21% of them singletons. Described time point: sample taken at primary tumor resection. TCRs were sequenced from unsorted whole RNA of tumor, nontumor lung or PBMC. Samples were donated by 72 untreated early-stage non-small cell lung cancer patients. Germline V gene sequence: CDR1 DFQATT, CDR2 SNEGSKA (reference sequence). The junction had 5 bases not matched to a gene; V was cut back by 3 bases and J by 0 bases. CDR3 size: 15 residues.

The rearrangement uses TRBV20-1 and TRBJ2-4; TRBD2 matches 7 bases. The clonotype comes from a female donor with early-stage non-small cell lung cancer. The sequencing here drew on PBMCs, taken at surgery. DNA of the CDR3: TGCAGTGCTAGCGGGAGGCGACTAGCCAAAAACATTCAGTACTTC. Protein: CSASGRRLAKNIQYF.